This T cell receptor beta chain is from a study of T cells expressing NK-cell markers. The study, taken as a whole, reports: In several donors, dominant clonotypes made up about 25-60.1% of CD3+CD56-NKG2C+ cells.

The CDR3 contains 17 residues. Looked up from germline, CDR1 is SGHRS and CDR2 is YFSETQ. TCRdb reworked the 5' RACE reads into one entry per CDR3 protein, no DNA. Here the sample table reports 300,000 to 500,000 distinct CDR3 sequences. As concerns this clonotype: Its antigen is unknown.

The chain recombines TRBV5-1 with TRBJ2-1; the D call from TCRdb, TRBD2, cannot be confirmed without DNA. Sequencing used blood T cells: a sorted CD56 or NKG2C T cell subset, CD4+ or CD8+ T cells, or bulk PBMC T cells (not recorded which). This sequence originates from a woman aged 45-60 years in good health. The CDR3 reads CASSPFPATSVYNEQFF.